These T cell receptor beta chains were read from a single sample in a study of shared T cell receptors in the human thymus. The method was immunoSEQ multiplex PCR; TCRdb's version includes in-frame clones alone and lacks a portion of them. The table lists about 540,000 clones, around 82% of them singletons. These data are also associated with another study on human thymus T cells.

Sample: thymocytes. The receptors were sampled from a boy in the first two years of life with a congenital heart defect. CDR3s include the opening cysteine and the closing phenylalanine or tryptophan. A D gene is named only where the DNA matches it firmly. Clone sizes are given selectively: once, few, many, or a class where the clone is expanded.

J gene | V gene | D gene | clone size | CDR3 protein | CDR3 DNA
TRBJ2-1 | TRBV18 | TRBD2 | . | CASSHPGLAGVEQFF | TGTGCCAGCTCACATCCGGGACTAGCCGGCGTTGAGCAGTTCTTC
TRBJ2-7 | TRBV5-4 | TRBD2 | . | CASSLPGTSGSHEQYF | TGTGCCAGCAGCTTGCCTGGGACTAGCGGGAGTCACGAGCAGTACTTC
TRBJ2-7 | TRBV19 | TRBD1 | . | CASSIVWTGMNEQYF | TGTGCCAGTAGTATAGTATGGACAGGGATGAACGAGCAGTACTTC
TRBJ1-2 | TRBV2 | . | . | CASSGGTNYGYTF | TGTGCCAGCTCGGGGGGGACTAACTATGGCTACACCTTC
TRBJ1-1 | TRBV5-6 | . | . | CASSLCKGMNTEAFF | TGTGCCAGCAGCTTGTGTAAGGGGATGAACACTGAAGCTTTCTTT
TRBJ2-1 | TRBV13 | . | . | CASRYTQFYNEQFF | TGTGCCAGCAGATATACCCAGTTCTACAATGAGCAGTTCTTC
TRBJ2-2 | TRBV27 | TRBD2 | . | CASGTSGGRDGELFF | TGTGCCAGCGGGACTAGCGGGGGGAGGGACGGGGAGCTGTTTTTT
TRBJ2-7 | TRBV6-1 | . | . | CAVGAPYEQYF | TGTGCGGTGGGAGCGCCCTACGAGCAGTACTTC
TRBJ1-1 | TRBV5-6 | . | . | CASSWERDTEAFF | TGTGCCAGCAGCTGGGAGAGGGACACTGAAGCTTTCTTT
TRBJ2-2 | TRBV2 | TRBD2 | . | CASSCPPGLAGFTGELFF | TGTGCCAGCAGTTGTCCTCCGGGACTAGCGGGGTTTACCGGGGAGCTGTTTTTT
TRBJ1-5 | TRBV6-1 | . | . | CASNPTVPNQPQHF | TGTGCCAGCAACCCGACAGTTCCCAATCAGCCCCAGCATTTT
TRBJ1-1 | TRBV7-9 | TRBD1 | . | CASSSGQQNTEAFF | TGTGCCAGCAGTTCGGGACAGCAGAACACTGAAGCTTTCTTT
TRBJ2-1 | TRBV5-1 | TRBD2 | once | CASSPGPGLASSYNEQFF | TGCGCCAGCAGTCCCGGCCCGGGACTAGCGAGCTCCTACAATGAGCAGTTCTTC
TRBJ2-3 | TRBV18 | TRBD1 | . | CASSPQPDRADTQYF | TGTGCCAGCTCACCCCAACCGGACAGGGCAGATACGCAGTATTTT
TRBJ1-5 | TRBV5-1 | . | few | CASSLVRGAPQHF | TGCGCCAGCAGCTTGGTTCGGGGTGCGCCCCAGCATTTT
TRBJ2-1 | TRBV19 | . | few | CASRGAGWHNEQFF | TGTGCCAGTAGGGGGGCGGGTTGGCACAATGAGCAGTTCTTC
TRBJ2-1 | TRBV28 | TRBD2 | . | CASSPAQGREGRNEQFF | TGTGCCAGCAGCCCGGCCCAGGGGCGGGAGGGTCGCAATGAGCAGTTCTTC
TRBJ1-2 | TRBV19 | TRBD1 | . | CASTPPPGQGLRGYTF | TGTGCCAGCACGCCCCCTCCGGGACAGGGATTGCGTGGCTACACCTTC
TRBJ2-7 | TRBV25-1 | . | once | CASMSFHSGSYEQYF | TGTGCCAGCATGAGCTTCCACTCAGGCTCCTACGAGCAGTACTTC
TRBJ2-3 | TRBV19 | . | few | CASSIGDWAADTQYF | TGTGCCAGTAGTATTGGGGACTGGGCGGCAGATACGCAGTATTTT
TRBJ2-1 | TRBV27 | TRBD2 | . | CASSLHPTSGDLNEQFF | TGTGCCAGCAGTTTACACCCGACTAGCGGGGACCTCAATGAGCAGTTCTTC
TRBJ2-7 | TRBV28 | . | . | CASSFSQRGYEQYF | TGTGCCAGCAGTTTTTCCCAGCGCGGGTACGAGCAGTACTTC
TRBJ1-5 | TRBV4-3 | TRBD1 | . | CASSQEMTGGAQPQHF | TGCGCCAGCAGCCAAGAGATGACAGGGGGAGCTCAGCCCCAGCATTTT
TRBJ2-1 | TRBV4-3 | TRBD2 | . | CASSQVRAGGMSDEQFF | TGCGCCAGCAGCCAAGTACGGGCGGGAGGGATGTCCGATGAGCAGTTCTTC
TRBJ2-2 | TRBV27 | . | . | CASTIFGTNTGELFF | TGTGCCAGCACCATTTTCGGGACGAACACCGGGGAGCTGTTTTTT
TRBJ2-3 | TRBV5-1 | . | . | CASSTLDPRTDTQYF | TGCGCCAGCAGCACCCTAGACCCCCGCACAGATACGCAGTATTTT
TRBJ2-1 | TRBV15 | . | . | CATSRLPAGEQFF | TGTGCCACCAGCAGGCTCCCAGCGGGTGAGCAGTTCTTC
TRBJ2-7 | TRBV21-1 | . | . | CASSKVGRAVYEQYF | TGTGCCAGCAGCAAAGTTGGCAGGGCGGTCTACGAGCAGTACTTC
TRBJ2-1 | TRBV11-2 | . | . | CASSQKLSDPRSYNEQFF | TGTGCCAGCAGCCAAAAACTTAGCGATCCCCGCTCCTACAATGAGCAGTTCTTC
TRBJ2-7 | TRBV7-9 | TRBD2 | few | CASSLAPGLAGVGWGAQYF | TGTGCCAGCAGCTTAGCACCAGGACTAGCGGGAGTCGGCTGGGGGGCGCAGTACTTC
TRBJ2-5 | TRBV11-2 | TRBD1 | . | CASSPKDRDQETQYF | TGTGCCAGCAGCCCGAAAGACAGGGACCAAGAGACCCAGTACTTC
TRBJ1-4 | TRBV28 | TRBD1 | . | CASNKQGGEKLFF | TGTGCCAGCAATAAACAGGGGGGAGAAAAACTGTTTTTT
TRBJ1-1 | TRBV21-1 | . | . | CASSKKGRETNTEAFF | TGTGCCAGCAGCAAAAAAGGCCGGGAGACCAACACTGAAGCTTTCTTT
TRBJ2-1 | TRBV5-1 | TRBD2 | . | CASSPGLAGGPPKQFF | TGCGCCAGCAGCCCGGGACTAGCGGGAGGCCCCCCGAAGCAGTTCTTC
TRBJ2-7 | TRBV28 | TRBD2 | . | CASRMPGLGLYEQYF | TGTGCCAGCAGAATGCCGGGACTAGGACTATACGAGCAGTACTTC
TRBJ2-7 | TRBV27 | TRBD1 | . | CASSHRDRGAGYYEQYF | TGTGCCAGCAGTCACCGGGACAGAGGTGCCGGCTACTACGAGCAGTACTTC
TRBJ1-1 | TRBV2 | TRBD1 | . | CASLSVRDRRNTEAFF | TGTGCCAGCCTCTCCGTCCGGGACAGGCGGAACACTGAAGCTTTCTTT
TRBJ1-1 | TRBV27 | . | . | CASSPLSRNTEAFF | TGTGCCAGCAGTCCTCTCTCCAGGAACACTGAAGCTTTCTTT
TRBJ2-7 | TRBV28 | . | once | CASSFGLTYTGAGEQYF | TGTGCCAGCAGTTTTGGCCTAACCTATACGGGAGCGGGCGAGCAGTACTTC
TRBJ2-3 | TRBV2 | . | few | CASRGDNRVGTDTQYF | TGTGCCAGCAGGGGAGACAACAGGGTAGGGACAGATACGCAGTATTTT